This TCR beta chain came from a study of blood T cell repertoires in COVID-19. In the study overall: The United States, Italy and Spain provided the acute and convalescent COVID-19 samples. From T cells, B-cell-depleted T cells, or PBMCs came the material, which was cDNA or gDNA.

Original processing methods: Estimated nucleated cell counts came from reference gene primer amplification. Here immunoSEQ multiplex PCR was the method, and the copy in TCRdb shows in-frame clones only, minus some. V, J and clone size are those of that table, while D and trimming were read from the DNA. Here the sample spans roughly 260,000 clones, approximately 90% being singletons. CDR3 length: 15 amino acids. Germline values: CDR1 SGHTA, CDR2 FQGNSA. Trimming cost V 1 base and J 11 bases; bases outside gene matches: 11. The V gene is TRBV7-2, the J gene TRBJ2-3; the match to TRBD2 covers 8 bases. Input material: peripheral blood. This receptor was obtained from a woman between 35 and 50 years old with acute or convalescent COVID-19. CDR3 sequence reads: CASSLGGADRGGQYF. The CDR3, as DNA: TGTGCCAGCAGCTTAGGCGGGGCCGACCGGGGGGGGCAGTATTTT.